Below, one T cell receptor (beta chain) is given with its context. Its antigen remains unknown. This specimen belongs to a study of T cell responses to AZD1222 COVID-19 vaccine. This CDR3 contains 17 residues. With 0 bases clipped from V and 1 base from J, the junction kept 4 bases outside the gene matches. Germline CDR1 reads LGHNA; CDR2 reads YNFKEQ. Study results and caveats: Clonal diversity may have been underestimated in mostly white British donors. Reportedly, nearly half the spike-specific TCRs target unmutated variant regions. Baseline seropositivity occurred in only six AZD1222 recipients.

The table came from immunoSEQ multiplex PCR; TCRdb's copy has only in-frame clones and leaves some out. Of 150,000 to 200,000 clones in the sample, roughly nine tenths were seen once. This chain joins TRBV4-2 and TRBJ1-5; 9 nucleotides agree with TRBD1. This receptor was obtained from an adult who received the AZD1222 COVID-19 vaccine. The source material was peripheral blood, sampled 28 days after the second AZD1222 dose. CDR3 amino acids: CASSQDWDRASNQPQHF. The CDR3 DNA follows: TGTGCCAGCAGCCAAGATTGGGACAGGGCGAGCAATCAGCCCCAGCATTTT.